Shown below are 14 T cell receptor beta chains from a single sample sequenced in a study of blood T cells in healthy people across ages. The second PCR ran roughly 7 to 12 cycles with a sample-barcoded 5' primer and J-beta primers. Using its own MiXCR run on the 5' RACE reads, TCRdb lists one record per CDR3 protein. The profile covers 800,000 or so distinct CDR3 sequences, with 20% to 25% appearing a single time and 3% to 4% taken by the ten largest. These data were likewise used in another study, on T cells of mothers and their children.

Sequencing used blood. Source of these receptors: a boy between 5 and 17 years old in good health.

This clonotype was observed a few times. J is TRBJ2-7 and V is TRBV6-2 or TRBV6-3; D gene uncertain. V was clipped by 1 base and J by 3 bases, with 10 bases between them. CDR3 length: 14 amino acids. CDR1 and CDR2 (germline): MNHEY, SVGEGT. The CDR3 loop reads CASSYWTASYEQYF. CDR3 bases: TGTGCCAGCAGTTACTGGACCGCTAGCTACGAGCAGTACTTC.

This clonotype was seen only a few times. The chain links TRBV30 to TRBJ1-1; TRBD1 is a possible D gene (6 bases). The CDR3 contains 13 residues. V lost 5 bases to trimming and J lost 2 bases, with 12 bases between them. Germline CDR1 and CDR2: GTSNPN and SVGIG (reference sequence). The CDR3 protein is CAWGEGGNTEAFF. CDR3 DNA sequence: TGTGCCTGGGGGGAGGGGGGAAACACTGAAGCTTTCTTT.

The chain links TRBV5-1 to TRBJ2-5; D may match TRBD1 or TRBD2 (6 bases each). The germline V gene encodes CDR1 SGHRS and CDR2 YFSETQ. This CDR3 contains 15 residues. V dropped 3 bases and J dropped 3 bases, with 15 bases sitting between them. The CDR3 is CASSSWARGEETQYF. The CDR3 region has the DNA TGCGCCAGCAGCTCGTGGGCTAGGGGGGAAGAGACCCAGTACTTC.

V gene TRBV19 combines with J gene TRBJ2-7; D is uncertain. Germline loops: CDR1 LNHDA, CDR2 SQIVND (reference sequence). The CDR3 is made up of 15 amino acids. V shed 1 base and J shed 0 bases, with 10 bases lying between them. CDR3 in amino acids: CASSIGGLSSYEQYF. The DNA for the CDR3 is TGTGCCAGTAGTATAGGAGGCCTCAGCTCCTACGAGCAGTACTTC. Full variable domain (remainder filled in from reference TRBV19 and TRBJ2-7): DGGITQSPKYLFRKEGQNVTLSCEQNLNHDAMYWYRQDPGQGLRLIYYSQIVNDFQKGDIAEGYSVSREKKESFPLTVTSAQKNPTAFYLCASSIGGLSSYEQYFGPGTRLTVT.

The chain joins TRBV20-1 to TRBJ2-7, with D unclear. Germline CDR1 DFQATT, CDR2 SNEGSKA (reference sequence). Trimming pared 6 bases from V and 2 bases from J, leaving 17 bases between. CDR3 size: 14 residues. The CDR3 sequence: CSAANNAYTYEQYF. The CDR3 nucleotides read TGCAGTGCCGCGAATAATGCGTATACCTACGAGCAGTACTTC.

This chain links TRBV5-5 with TRBJ2-5; D is ambiguous. The assigned J gene may be wrong: the sequence end matches TRBJ2-7 better. Germline V gives CDR1 SGHKS, CDR2 YYEKEE (reference sequence). The CDR3 covers 11 residues. The CDR3 bases are TGTGCCAGCAGCTTTTTGGCCGAGCAGTACTTC. It is translated as CASSFLAEQYF.

This clonotype has only a few counts. The J gene is TRBJ2-5, the V gene TRBV14, with 12 bases that match TRBD2. The J call may be wrong; the DNA end is better matched by TRBJ2-1. Germline loops: CDR1 SGHDN, CDR2 FVKESK. This CDR3 region has 15 residues. The CDR3 sequence: CASSPLAGGSNEQFF. The CDR3 DNA sequence: TGTGCCAGCAGCCCCCTAGCGGGAGGGTCGAATGAGCAGTTCTTC.

This sequence joins TRBV27 and TRBJ2-4; TRBD1 might be the D (6 bases). Germline lookup yields CDR1 MNHEY and CDR2 SMNVEV (reference sequence). The CDR3 has 15 residues. Trimming left V 3 bases short and J 5 bases short, with 14 bases between. This chain's CDR3 is CASSFNNRVENIQYF. CDR3 DNA: TGTGCCAGCAGTTTCAATAACAGGGTGGAAAACATTCAGTACTTC.

This clonotype came up a few times. The rearrangement links TRBV27 to TRBJ2-2; 12 bases agree with TRBD2. This CDR3 has 19 amino acids. After removal of 3 bases from V and 4 bases from J, the junction contained 12 bases not matched to a gene. The germline V gene encodes CDR1 MNHEY and CDR2 SMNVEV (reference sequence). The chain's CDR3 is CASSFRGPTSGRSTGELFF. The CDR3 coding sequence is TGTGCCAGCAGTTTTAGGGGCCCCACTAGCGGGAGGAGCACCGGGGAGCTGTTTTTT.

This clonotype occurred once. The genes are TRBV20-1 and TRBJ2-3; D perhaps matches TRBD2 (7 bases). The CDR3 spans 14 residues. Trimming stripped 7 bases from V and 3 bases from J, with 17 bases between. In germline, CDR1 is DFQATT, CDR2 SNEGSKA (reference sequence). The CDR3 protein is CSGRTGGGTDTQYF. CDR3 nucleotides: TGCAGTGGCCGGACGGGGGGCGGGACAGATACGCAGTATTTT.

This clonotype was observed a few times. The V and J genes are TRBV2 and TRBJ1-1; D not resolved. The CDR3 is 12 amino acids. The V and J ends lost 10 bases and 0 bases respectively, with 9 bases between them. Germline assignment: CDR1 SNHLY and CDR2 FYNNEI. The chain's CDR3 is CATSNLNTEAFF. CDR3 DNA: TGTGCCACCTCGAACCTGAACACTGAAGCTTTCTTT.

This clonotype has only a few counts. The CDR3 region is CASGRSAGGYNEQFF. DNA of the CDR3: TGTGCCAGCGGCCGCAGTGCGGGAGGCTACAATGAGCAGTTCTTC. This sequence joins TRBV7-2 and TRBJ2-1; the match to TRBD2 covers 8 bases. The length of the CDR3 is 15 residues. V was pared by 8 bases and J by 3 bases, with 9 bases of the junction left unmatched. Germline loops: CDR1 SGHTA, CDR2 FQGNSA.

There are a few counts of this clonotype. The chain employs TRBV4-3 and TRBJ2-7; TRBD1 aligns across 10 bases. CDR3 length: 17 amino acids. V lost 0 bases to trimming and J lost 1 base; unmatched junction nucleotides: 6. Germline V gene data show CDR1 as LGHNA and CDR2 as YSLEER. CDR3 sequence: CASSQEVTGGISYEQYF. The DNA of the CDR3 is TGCGCCAGCAGCCAAGAAGTGACAGGGGGCATTTCCTACGAGCAGTACTTC.

This sequence joins TRBV7-2 and TRBJ1-5, with D unresolved. Germline CDR1 and CDR2: SGHTA and FQGNSA. V was trimmed by 3 bases and J by 2 bases, leaving 11 bases between them. The CDR3 has 15 residues. Here the CDR3 DNA reads TGTGCCAGCAGCTTCGGTCGACGGGGCAATCAGCCCCAGCATTTT. As protein: CASSFGRRGNQPQHF.